Following are 30 T cell receptor beta chains from one sample sequenced in a study of control samples from healthy donors and cancer patients. Generated by immunoSEQ multiplex PCR, the TCRdb table keeps only in-frame clones and is missing some. The profile shows 100,000 to 150,000 clones, around 87% of them singletons. The sequencing input was blood. Every receptor here comes from a man in his forties or fifties in good health.

The chain combines TRBV5-8 with TRBJ2-1, with unresolved D. The CDR3 has 12 amino acids. In germline, CDR1 is SGHTS, CDR2 YDEGEE. The V and J ends lost 5 bases and 6 bases respectively, with 9 bases between them. In DNA, the CDR3 is TGTGCCAGCAGTTACAGTGTCAATGAGCAGTTCTTC. Its translation is CASSYSVNEQFF.

The chain is built from TRBV25-1 and TRBJ2-2; D remains ambiguous. CDR1 is MGHDK, CDR2 SYGVNS, per germline. The CDR3 loop spans 17 amino acids. Between the trimmed V and J ends, which lost 5 bases and 0 bases, there was a span of 16 bases. The CDR3 region is CASSIVGQATNTGELFF. The CDR3 DNA is TGTGCCAGCAGTATAGTAGGCCAGGCTACGAACACCGGGGAGCTGTTTTTT.

The V and J genes are TRBV29-1 and TRBJ1-5; unclear D gene. This CDR3 region has 12 residues. Germline lookup yields CDR1 SQVTM and CDR2 ANQGSEA. V lost 5 bases, J lost 2 bases, and 7 bases lay in between. The CDR3 spells CSVLGGNQPQHF. CDR3 bases: TGCAGCGTTTTAGGTGGCAATCAGCCCCAGCATTTT.

CDR3 residues: CASSSDLAGGAYEQYF. CDR3 bases: TGTGCCAGCAGCTCCGATCTAGCGGGGGGCGCCTACGAGCAGTACTTC. The chain carries TRBV11-3 and TRBJ2-7; 11 nucleotides agree with TRBD2. Germline trimming cut 4 bases from V and 2 bases from J; bases unmatched to any gene: 7. CDR3 length: 16 amino acids. In germline, CDR1 is SGHNT, CDR2 YENEEA.

The chain has TRBV4-3 and TRBJ2-3, with TRBD2 matching 9 bases. Trimming at V came to 1 base and at J to 9 bases, leaving 11 bases not matched to a gene. CDR1 and CDR2 from the germline V gene are LGHNA and YSLEER. The CDR3 contains 16 residues. CDR3 DNA: TGCGCCAGCAGCCAAGCAGTGGGCGGGGGGGCGTGGACGCAGTATTTT. Translated, it gives CASSQAVGGGAWTQYF.

V is TRBV9 and J is TRBJ1-6, with D possibly TRBD1 on 6 matching bases. The CDR3 is 13 amino acids. Germline CDR1 is SGDLS and CDR2 is YYNGEE. Deletions cut 0 bases from V and 9 bases from J, with 7 bases between. CDR3 in amino acids: CASSVGGGSPLHF. The CDR3, as DNA: TGTGCCAGCAGCGTAGGAGGGGGTTCACCCCTCCACTTT.

V and J are TRBV5-6 and TRBJ1-2; tentatively, D is TRBD1 (6 bases). Germline V lookup: CDR1 SGHDT, CDR2 YYEEEE. Trimming removed 4 bases at V and 4 bases at J, with 17 bases between. There are 15 residues in the CDR3. The CDR3: CASSGRTAEPYGYTF. The CDR3 DNA reads as TGTGCCAGCAGCGGGCGGACAGCCGAGCCCTATGGCTACACCTTC. The whole variable domain, remainder taken from reference TRBV5-6 and TRBJ1-2, is DAGVTQSPTHLIKTRGQQVTLRCSPKSGHDTVSWYQQALGQGPQFIFQYYEEEERQRGNFPDRFSGHQFPNYSSELNVNALLLGDSALYLCASSGRTAEPYGYTFGSGTRLTVV.

The rearrangement joins TRBV27 to TRBJ2-2; TRBD1 matches at 10 bases. With V trimmed by 5 bases and J by 4 bases, 7 bases remained unmatched. The CDR3 runs to 16 residues. Per germline, CDR1 MNHEY and CDR2 SMNVEV (reference sequence). CDR3 region: CASSLWGQGPTGELFF. The CDR3 coding sequence is TGTGCCAGCAGTCTGTGGGGACAGGGGCCCACCGGGGAGCTGTTTTTT.

This clone was seen only a few times. The V and J genes are TRBV28 and TRBJ2-3, with 11 bases that match TRBD1. The CDR3 loop spans 16 amino acids. V shed 5 bases and J 4 bases; nucleotides not matched to a gene: 8. The germline CDR1 and CDR2 sequences are MDHEN and SYDVKM. The CDR3 nucleotides are TGTGCCAGCAGTCCCTCCGGGACAGGGGGGGCAGATACGCAGTATTTT. Amino acids: CASSPSGTGGADTQYF.

This chain uses TRBV4-3 with TRBJ1-1; 8 positions match TRBD1. The V and J ends lost 2 bases and 6 bases, in that order; junction bases with no gene match: 5. The CDR3 is 14 amino acids. Germline V gene lookup returns CDR1 LGHNA and CDR2 YSLEER. CDR3 sequence reads: CASSQSRTGPEAFF. For the CDR3, the DNA is TGCGCCAGCAGCCAAAGCCGGACAGGGCCTGAAGCTTTCTTT.

The CDR3 nucleotides are TGTGCCAGCAGCCCGTCGGGGGGCGCATCCTACGAGCAGTACTTC. It yields the protein CASSPSGGASYEQYF. V and J are TRBV7-9 and TRBJ2-7; D is perhaps TRBD2 (7 bases). V was cut by 5 bases and J by 1 base, with 15 bases left in between. The germline V gene encodes CDR1 SEHNR and CDR2 FQNEAQ (reference sequence). This CDR3 is built from 15 residues.

The chain combines TRBV30 with TRBJ1-2, with D possibly being TRBD1 (5 bases). From germline, CDR1 is GTSNPN and CDR2 SVGIG (reference sequence). The CDR3 has 14 amino acids. V was clipped by 2 bases and J by 8 bases, with 18 bases between them. CDR3 loop: CAWSSPGTQTGYTF. The CDR3 nucleotides are TGTGCCTGGAGTTCACCGGGGACCCAAACGGGCTACACCTTC.

The chain carries TRBV9 and TRBJ2-3, with 8 bases that match TRBD2. In germline, CDR1 is SGDLS, CDR2 YYNGEE. There are 15 residues in the CDR3. The V gene end was trimmed by 0 bases and the J gene end by 1 base; junction bases not matched to a gene: 1. The CDR3 loop reads CASSVAAGGTDTQYF. CDR3 nucleotides: TGTGCCAGCAGCGTAGCAGCGGGGGGCACAGATACGCAGTATTTT.

This clone was observed a few times. This chain joins TRBV18 and TRBJ1-3; the D is unclear. Trimming stripped 2 bases from V and 0 bases from J, with 8 bases between. The CDR3 has 15 residues. Germline V CDR1 and CDR2: KGHSH, LQKENI. The DNA of the CDR3 is TGTGCCAGCTCACCAAGACAAACCTCTGGAAACACCATATATTTT. This gives the protein CASSPRQTSGNTIYF.

This clone has just a few counts. The V gene is TRBV9, the J gene TRBJ2-1, with unresolved D. Germline V gene sequence: CDR1 SGDLS, CDR2 YYNGEE. CDR3 length equals 17 residues. Trimming cost V 2 bases and J 4 bases, with 19 bases left between them. DNA of the CDR3: TGTGCCAGCAGCGTTGCGTCGGTGGGCGCTCAGTACAATGAGCAGTTCTTC. It encodes CASSVASVGAQYNEQFF.

The rearrangement links TRBV7-2 to TRBJ2-7, with 10 bases matching TRBD2. Germline CDR1 SGHTA, CDR2 FQGNSA. Trimming at V came to 5 bases and at J to 4 bases, leaving 8 bases not matched to a gene. CDR3 length: 15 residues. CDR3 in DNA: TGTGCCAGCAGCCTTCAGCGGGGGGGCCAATACGAGCAGTACTTC. This sequence encodes CASSLQRGGQYEQYF.

This clone was recorded only once. This chain joins TRBV30 and TRBJ1-4; D is perhaps TRBD1 (5 bases). CDR3 length: 15 residues. Per the germline V gene, CDR1 is GTSNPN and CDR2 is SVGIG (reference sequence). V gave up 3 bases and J gave up 4 bases, with 15 bases separating them. The CDR3 spells CAWSYARGYNEKLFF. For the CDR3, the DNA is TGTGCCTGGAGCTATGCCCGGGGGTATAATGAAAAACTGTTTTTT.

The chain uses TRBV11-3 and TRBJ1-3; possibly TRBD1 for D (5 bases). This CDR3 comprises 17 residues. Germline assignment: CDR1 SGHNT and CDR2 YENEEA. V lost 1 base, J lost 1 base, and 14 bases lay in between. The CDR3 reads CASSLASRATSGNTIYF. The CDR3 nucleotides are TGTGCCAGCAGCTTAGCGTCCAGGGCGACGTCTGGAAACACCATATATTTT.

This clone turned up a few times. The chain carries TRBV2 and TRBJ1-6, with D unclear. Germline V CDR1 and CDR2: SNHLY, FYNNEI. This CDR3 contains 14 residues. V gave up 6 bases and J gave up 7 bases, with 13 bases separating them. This CDR3 reads CASSFGRLNSPLHF. The CDR3 DNA is TGTGCCAGCAGCTTTGGGCGCCTGAATTCACCCCTCCACTTT.

This chain connects TRBV19 to TRBJ2-7; D is ambiguous. This CDR3 is built from 13 residues. V lost 6 bases and J 4 bases, leaving 13 bases between the germline ends. The germline V gene has CDR1 LNHDA and CDR2 SQIVND (reference sequence). CDR3: CASRGIGSYEQYF. The CDR3 DNA reads TGTGCCAGTAGGGGAATAGGTTCGTACGAGCAGTACTTC.

The CDR3 is CASSPRLGSGNQPQHF. Here the CDR3 DNA reads TGTGCCAGCAGCCCCAGACTGGGATCGGGCAATCAGCCCCAGCATTTT. The rearrangement uses TRBV7-2 and TRBJ1-5, with D unresolved. With 5 bases removed from V and 2 bases from J, the gap between germline ends came to 16 bases. CDR1 is SGHTA, CDR2 FQGNSA, per germline. The CDR3 contains 16 residues.

The chain is built from TRBV5-1 and TRBJ1-1; the match to TRBD1 covers 8 bases. CDR1 and CDR2 (germline): SGHRS, YFSETQ. With V trimmed by 1 base and J by 5 bases, 16 bases remained unmatched. The CDR3 loop spans 18 amino acids. CDR3 amino acids: CASSLRRTGGKRLTEAFF. CDR3 nucleotides: TGCGCCAGCAGCTTGCGACGAACAGGGGGGAAAAGACTTACTGAAGCTTTCTTT.

This clone was seen a single time. The chain couples TRBV2 to TRBJ1-6, with D possibly matching TRBD1 (6 bases). Trimming stripped 4 bases from V and 4 bases from J, with 8 bases between. This CDR3 spans 14 amino acids. Per the germline V gene, CDR1 is SNHLY and CDR2 is FYNNEI. In DNA, the CDR3 is TGTGCCAGCAGTGCGACAGGATATAATTCACCCCTCCACTTT. Translating gives CASSATGYNSPLHF.

J is TRBJ1-6 and V is TRBV19; no clear D. CDR3 size: 16 residues. Germline-derived CDR1 and CDR2 are LNHDA and SQIVND (reference sequence). The V gene lost 7 bases and the J gene lost 0 bases, with 13 bases spanning the gap. Here the CDR3 reads CASIGTVSSYNSPLHF. The CDR3 DNA is TGTGCCAGTATTGGTACGGTTAGCTCCTATAATTCACCCCTCCACTTT. The full variable domain, its missing parts supplied by reference TRBV19 and TRBJ1-6, is DGGITQSPKYLFRKEGQNVTLSCEQNLNHDAMYWYRQDPGQGLRLIYYSQIVNDFQKGDIAEGYSVSREKKESFPLTVTSAQKNPTAFYLCASIGTVSSYNSPLHFGNGTRLTVT.

This clone was observed once. The chain couples TRBV5-5 to TRBJ1-2; 7 bases line up with TRBD1. The CDR3 extends over 15 amino acids. The V and J ends lost 6 bases and 2 bases, in that order; junction bases with no gene match: 10. CDR1 and CDR2 (germline): SGHKS, YYEKEE (reference sequence). CDR3: CASTNQMTGNYGYTF. CDR3 DNA: TGTGCCAGCACCAACCAGATGACAGGGAACTATGGCTACACCTTC.

V is TRBV7-2 and J is TRBJ2-3; 13 positions agree with TRBD2. CDR1 and CDR2 from the germline V gene are SGHTA and FQGNSA. CDR3 length equals 16 residues. V trimming: 5 bases; J trimming: 6 bases; junction bases outside the gene matches: 8. CDR3 DNA sequence: TGTGCCAGCAGCGTAACTAGCGGGGGGGCCGGGGATACGCAGTATTTT. Encoded protein: CASSVTSGGAGDTQYF.

The chain joins TRBV6-6 to TRBJ2-2; D is unclear. Germline V gives CDR1 MNHNY, CDR2 SVGAGI (reference sequence). Trimming cost V 0 bases and J 1 base, with 9 bases left between them. The CDR3 covers 16 residues. The CDR3 protein is CASSYSGRLNTGELFF. The CDR3 nucleotides read TGTGCCAGCAGTTACTCGGGCAGGTTGAACACCGGGGAGCTGTTTTTT.

The rearrangement links TRBV11-2 to TRBJ1-2; D remains unclear. There are 13 residues in the CDR3. The V gene lost 7 bases and the J gene lost 3 bases, with 12 bases spanning the gap. CDR1 and CDR2 (germline): SGHAT, FQNNGV. CDR3 nucleotides: TGTGCCAGCAATGGGCAGACCCACTATGGCTACACCTTC. Protein: CASNGQTHYGYTF.

This chain links TRBV18 with TRBJ1-5; D not resolved. V shed 3 bases and J shed 0 bases, with 9 bases lying between them. The CDR3 sequence is 15 residues long. Germline CDR1 KGHSH, CDR2 LQKENI. Here the CDR3 reads CASSPEHYSNQPQHF. Written as DNA, the CDR3 is TGTGCCAGCTCACCGGAACATTATAGCAATCAGCCCCAGCATTTT.

The rearrangement joins TRBV13 to TRBJ2-2; TRBD1 might be the D (6 bases). Trimming removed 5 bases from V and 5 bases from J, with 15 bases in between. The CDR3 runs to 15 residues. Looked up from germline, CDR1 is PRHDT and CDR2 is FYEKMQ (reference sequence). CDR3 amino acids: CASSHARGRTGELFF. The CDR3 nucleotides are TGTGCCAGCAGCCACGCCAGGGGAAGGACCGGGGAGCTGTTTTTT.